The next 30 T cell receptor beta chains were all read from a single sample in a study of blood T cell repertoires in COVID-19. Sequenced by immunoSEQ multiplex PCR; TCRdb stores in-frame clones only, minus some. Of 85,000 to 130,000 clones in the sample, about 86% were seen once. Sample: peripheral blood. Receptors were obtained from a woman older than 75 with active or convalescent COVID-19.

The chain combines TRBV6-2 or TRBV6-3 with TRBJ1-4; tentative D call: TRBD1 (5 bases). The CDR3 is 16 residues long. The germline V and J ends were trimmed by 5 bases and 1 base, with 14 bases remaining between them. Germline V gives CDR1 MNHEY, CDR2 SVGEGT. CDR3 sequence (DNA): TGTGCCAGCAGTACGCCAGGGAAGCGAACTAATGAAAAACTGTTTTTT. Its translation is CASSTPGKRTNEKLFF.

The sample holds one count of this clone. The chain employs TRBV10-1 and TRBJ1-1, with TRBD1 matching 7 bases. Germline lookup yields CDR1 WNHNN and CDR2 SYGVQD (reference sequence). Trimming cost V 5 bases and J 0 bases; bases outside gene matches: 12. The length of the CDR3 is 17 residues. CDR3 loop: CASSHRGKTGLNTEAFF. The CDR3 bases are TGCGCCAGCAGTCACAGGGGAAAAACAGGACTGAACACTGAAGCTTTCTTT.

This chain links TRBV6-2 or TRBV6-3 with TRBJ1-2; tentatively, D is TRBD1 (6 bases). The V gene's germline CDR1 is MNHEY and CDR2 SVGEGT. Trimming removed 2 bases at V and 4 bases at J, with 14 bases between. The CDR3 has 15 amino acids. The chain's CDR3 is CASSYPDSRSYGYTF. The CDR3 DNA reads TGTGCCAGCAGTTACCCGGACAGCCGTTCCTATGGCTACACCTTC.

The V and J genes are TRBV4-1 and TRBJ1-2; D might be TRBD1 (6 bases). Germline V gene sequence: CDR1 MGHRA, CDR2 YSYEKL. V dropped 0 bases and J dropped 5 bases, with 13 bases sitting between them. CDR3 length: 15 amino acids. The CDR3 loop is CASSQDWGRWYGYTF. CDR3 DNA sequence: TGCGCCAGCAGCCAAGATTGGGGGCGGTGGTATGGCTACACCTTC.

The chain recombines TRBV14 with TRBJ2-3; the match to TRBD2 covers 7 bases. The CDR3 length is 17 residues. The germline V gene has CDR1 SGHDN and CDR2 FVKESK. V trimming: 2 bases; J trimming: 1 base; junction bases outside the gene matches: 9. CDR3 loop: CASSQIPGREGTDTQYF. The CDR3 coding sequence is TGTGCCAGCAGCCAAATCCCGGGACGGGAGGGCACAGATACGCAGTATTTT.

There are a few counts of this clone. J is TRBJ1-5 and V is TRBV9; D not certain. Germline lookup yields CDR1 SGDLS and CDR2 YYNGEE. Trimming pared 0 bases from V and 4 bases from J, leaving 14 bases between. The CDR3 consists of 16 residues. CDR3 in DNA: TGTGCCAGCAGCGTAGGTCCCGGCGGTATTAATCAGCCCCAGCATTTT. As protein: CASSVGPGGINQPQHF. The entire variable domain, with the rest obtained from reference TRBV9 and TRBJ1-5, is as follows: DSGVTQTPKHLITATGQRVTLRCSPRSGDLSVYWYQQSLDQGLQFLIQYYNGEERAKGNILERFSAQQFPDLHSELNLSSLELGDSALYFCASSVGPGGINQPQHFGDGTRLSIL.

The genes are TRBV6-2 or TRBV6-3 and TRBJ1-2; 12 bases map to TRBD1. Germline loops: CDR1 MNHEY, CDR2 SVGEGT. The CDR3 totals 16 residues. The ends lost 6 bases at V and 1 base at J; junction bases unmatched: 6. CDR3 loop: CASSLGQGAVNYGYTF. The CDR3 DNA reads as TGTGCCAGCAGCCTGGGACAGGGGGCCGTTAACTATGGCTACACCTTC.

The CDR3: CASSRQGATDTQYF. CDR3 sequence (DNA): TGTGCCAGCAGTAGACAGGGAGCGACAGATACGCAGTATTTT. V gene TRBV2 combines with J gene TRBJ2-3; 7 bases match TRBD1. V lost 5 bases to trimming and J lost 3 bases; unmatched junction nucleotides: 5. Germline V gives CDR1 SNHLY, CDR2 FYNNEI. The CDR3 runs 14 residues.

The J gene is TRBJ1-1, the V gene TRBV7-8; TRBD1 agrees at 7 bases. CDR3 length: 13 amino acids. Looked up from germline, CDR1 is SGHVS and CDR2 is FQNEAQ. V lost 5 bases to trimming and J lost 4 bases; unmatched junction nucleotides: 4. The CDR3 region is CASSIGTATEAFF. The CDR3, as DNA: TGTGCCAGCAGCATCGGGACAGCCACTGAAGCTTTCTTT.

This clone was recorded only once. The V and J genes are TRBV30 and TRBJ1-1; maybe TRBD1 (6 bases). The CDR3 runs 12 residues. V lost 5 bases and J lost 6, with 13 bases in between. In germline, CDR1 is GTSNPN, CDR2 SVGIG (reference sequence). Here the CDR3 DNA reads TGTGCCTGGGGGGGGGCAGGACCTGAAGCTTTCTTT. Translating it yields CAWGGAGPEAFF.

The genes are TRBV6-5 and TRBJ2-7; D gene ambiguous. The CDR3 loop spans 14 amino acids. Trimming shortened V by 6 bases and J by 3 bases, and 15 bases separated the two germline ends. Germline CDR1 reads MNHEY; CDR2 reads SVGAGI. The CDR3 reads CASRKRRDYYEQYF. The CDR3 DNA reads TGTGCCAGCAGAAAAAGGAGAGATTACTACGAGCAGTACTTC.

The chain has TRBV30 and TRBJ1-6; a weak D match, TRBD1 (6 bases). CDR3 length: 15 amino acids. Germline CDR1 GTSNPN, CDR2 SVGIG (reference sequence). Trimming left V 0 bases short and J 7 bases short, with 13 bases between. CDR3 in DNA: TGTGCCTGGAGTGTACAGGGTATGAGGAATTCACCCCTCCACTTT. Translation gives CAWSVQGMRNSPLHF. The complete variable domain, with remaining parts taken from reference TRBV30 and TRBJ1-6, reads SQTIHQWPATLVQPVGSPLSLECTVEGTSNPNLYWYRQAAGRGLQLLFYSVGIGQISSEVPQNLSASRPQDRQFILSSKKLLLSDSGFYLCAWSVQGMRNSPLHFGNGTRLTVT.

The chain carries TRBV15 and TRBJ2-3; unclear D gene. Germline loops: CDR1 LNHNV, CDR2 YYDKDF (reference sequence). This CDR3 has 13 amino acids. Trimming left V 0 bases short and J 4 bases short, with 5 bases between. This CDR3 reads CATSRDLADTQYF. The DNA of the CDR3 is TGTGCCACCAGCAGAGATCTCGCAGATACGCAGTATTTT. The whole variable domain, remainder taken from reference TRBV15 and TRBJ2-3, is DAMVIQNPRYQVTQFGKPVTLSCSQTLNHNVMYWYQQKSSQAPKLLFHYYDKDFNNEADTPDNFQSRRPNTSFCFLDIRSPGLGDTAMYLCATSRDLADTQYFGPGTRLTVL.

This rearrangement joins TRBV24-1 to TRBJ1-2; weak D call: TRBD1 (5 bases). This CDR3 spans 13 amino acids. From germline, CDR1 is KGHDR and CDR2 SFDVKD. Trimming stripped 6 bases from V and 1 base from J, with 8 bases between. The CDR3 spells CATSTTDNYGYTF. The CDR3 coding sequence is TGTGCCACCAGTACGACAGATAACTATGGCTACACCTTC.

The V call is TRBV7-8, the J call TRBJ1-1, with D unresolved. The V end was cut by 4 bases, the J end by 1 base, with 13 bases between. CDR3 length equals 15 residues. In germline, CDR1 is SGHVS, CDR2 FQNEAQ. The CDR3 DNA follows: TGTGCCAGCAGCTCCCCGGGGAGGCCGAACACTGAAGCTTTCTTT. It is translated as CASSSPGRPNTEAFF.

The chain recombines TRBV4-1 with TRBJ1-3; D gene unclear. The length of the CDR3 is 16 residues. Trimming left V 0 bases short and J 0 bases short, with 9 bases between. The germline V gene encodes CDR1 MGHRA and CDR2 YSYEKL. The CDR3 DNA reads TGCGCCAGCAGCCAAGAGGCAGGAACCTCTGGAAACACCATATATTTT. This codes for CASSQEAGTSGNTIYF.

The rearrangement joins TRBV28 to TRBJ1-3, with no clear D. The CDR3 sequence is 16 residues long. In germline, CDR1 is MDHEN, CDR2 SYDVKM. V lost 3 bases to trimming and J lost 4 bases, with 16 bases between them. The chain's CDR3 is CASSLFSLAGGNTIYF. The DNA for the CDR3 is TGTGCCAGCAGTTTGTTCTCCCTCGCGGGCGGAAACACCATATATTTT.

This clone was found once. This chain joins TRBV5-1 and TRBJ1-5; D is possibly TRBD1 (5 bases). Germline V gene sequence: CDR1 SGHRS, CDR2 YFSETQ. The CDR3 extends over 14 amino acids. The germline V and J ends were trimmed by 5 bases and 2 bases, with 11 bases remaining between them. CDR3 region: CASSTGGGNQPQHF. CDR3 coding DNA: TGCGCCAGCAGTACGGGGGGTGGCAATCAGCCCCAGCATTTT. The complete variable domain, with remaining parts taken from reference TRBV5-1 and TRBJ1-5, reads KAGVTQTPRYLIKTRGQQVTLSCSPISGHRSVSWYQQTPGQGLQFLFEYFSETQRNKGNFPGRFSGRQFSNSRSEMNVSTLELGDSALYLCASSTGGGNQPQHFGDGTRLSIL.

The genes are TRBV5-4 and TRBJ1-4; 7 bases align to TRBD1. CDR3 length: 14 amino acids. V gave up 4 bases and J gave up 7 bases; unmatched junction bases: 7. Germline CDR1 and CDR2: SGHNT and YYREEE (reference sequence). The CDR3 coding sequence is TGTGCCAGCAGCCGGACAGGAACATTTGAAAAACTGTTTTTT. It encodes CASSRTGTFEKLFF.

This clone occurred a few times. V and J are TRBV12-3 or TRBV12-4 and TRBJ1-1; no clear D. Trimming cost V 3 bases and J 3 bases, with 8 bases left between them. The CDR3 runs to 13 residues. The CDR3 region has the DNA TGTGCCAGCAGTTTCCGGAGGGACACTGAAGCTTTCTTT. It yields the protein CASSFRRDTEAFF.

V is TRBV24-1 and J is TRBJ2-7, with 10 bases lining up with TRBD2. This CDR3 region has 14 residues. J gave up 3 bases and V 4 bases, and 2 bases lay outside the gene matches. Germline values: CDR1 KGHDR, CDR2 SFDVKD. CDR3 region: CATSDASGGYEQYF. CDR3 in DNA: TGTGCCACCAGTGACGCTAGCGGGGGCTACGAGCAGTACTTC.

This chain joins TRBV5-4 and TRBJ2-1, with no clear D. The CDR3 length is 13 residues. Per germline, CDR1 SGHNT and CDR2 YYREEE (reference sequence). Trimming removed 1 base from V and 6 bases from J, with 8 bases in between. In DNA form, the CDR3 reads TGTGCCAGCAGCTTGACAGTCGCCAATGAGCAGTTCTTC. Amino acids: CASSLTVANEQFF.

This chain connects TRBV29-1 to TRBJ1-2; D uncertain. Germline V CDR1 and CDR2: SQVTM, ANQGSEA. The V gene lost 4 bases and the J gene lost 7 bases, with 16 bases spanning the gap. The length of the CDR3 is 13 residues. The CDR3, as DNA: TGCAGCGTTGCGGCCCCGGAGGTCTTTGGCTACACCTTC. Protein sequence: CSVAAPEVFGYTF.

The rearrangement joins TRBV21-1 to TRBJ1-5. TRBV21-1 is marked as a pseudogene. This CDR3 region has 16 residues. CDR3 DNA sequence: TGTGCCAGCAGCAAACTAGTGCGGGCAGTTCATCAGCCCCAGCATTTT. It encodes CASSKLVRAVHQPQHF.

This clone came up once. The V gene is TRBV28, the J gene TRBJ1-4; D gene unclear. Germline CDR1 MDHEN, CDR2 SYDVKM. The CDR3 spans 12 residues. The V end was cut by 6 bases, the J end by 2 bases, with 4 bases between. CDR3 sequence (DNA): TGTGCCAGCAGGGAGACTAATGAAAAACTGTTTTTT. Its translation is CASRETNEKLFF.

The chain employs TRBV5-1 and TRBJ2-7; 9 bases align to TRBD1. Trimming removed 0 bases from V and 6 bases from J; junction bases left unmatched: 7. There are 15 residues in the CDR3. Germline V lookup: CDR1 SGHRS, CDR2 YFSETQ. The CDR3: CASSLGSGQGPEQYF. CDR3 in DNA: TGCGCCAGCAGCTTGGGCTCCGGACAGGGGCCCGAGCAGTACTTC.

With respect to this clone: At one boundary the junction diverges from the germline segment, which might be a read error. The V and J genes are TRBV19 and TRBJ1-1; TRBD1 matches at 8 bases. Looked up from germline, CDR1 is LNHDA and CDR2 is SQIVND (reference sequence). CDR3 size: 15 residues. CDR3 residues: CASQGQGGLKTEAFF. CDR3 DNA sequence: TGTGCCAGCCAAGGACAGGGAGGTCTGAAGACTGAAGCTTTCTTT. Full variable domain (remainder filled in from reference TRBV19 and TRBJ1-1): DGGITQSPKYLFRKEGQNVTLSCEQNLNHDAMYWYRQDPGQGLRLIYYSQIVNDFQKGDIAEGYSVSREKKESFPLTVTSAQKNPTAFYLCASQGQGGLKTEAFFGQGTRLTVV.

For the CDR3, the DNA is TGTGCCAGCAGCTTGTGGCAGGGGGAAAATTCACCCCTCCACTTT. Protein: CASSLWQGENSPLHF. The genes are TRBV7-9 and TRBJ1-6, with 7 bases matching TRBD1. Germline assignment: CDR1 SEHNR and CDR2 FQNEAQ (reference sequence). This CDR3 has 15 amino acids. V trimming: 3 bases; J trimming: 7 bases; junction bases outside the gene matches: 6. Full variable domain (remainder filled in from reference TRBV7-9 and TRBJ1-6): DTGVSQNPRHKITKRGQNVTFRCDPISEHNRLYWYRQTLGQGPEFLTYFQNEAQLEKSRLLSDRFSAERPKGSFSTLEIQRTEQGDSAMYLCASSLWQGENSPLHFGNGTRLTVT.

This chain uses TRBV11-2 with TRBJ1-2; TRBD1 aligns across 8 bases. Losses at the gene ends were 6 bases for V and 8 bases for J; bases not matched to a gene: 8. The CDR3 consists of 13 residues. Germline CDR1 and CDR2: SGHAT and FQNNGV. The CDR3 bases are TGTGCCAGCAGTCGCAGGGGGCCGGAGGGCTACACCTTC. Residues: CASSRRGPEGYTF.

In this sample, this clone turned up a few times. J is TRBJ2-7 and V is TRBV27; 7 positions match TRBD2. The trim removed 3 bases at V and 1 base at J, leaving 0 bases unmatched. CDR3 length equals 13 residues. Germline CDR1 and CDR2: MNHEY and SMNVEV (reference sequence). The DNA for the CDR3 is TGTGCCAGCAGTTTGGGAGGGTCCTACGAGCAGTACTTC. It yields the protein CASSLGGSYEQYF.